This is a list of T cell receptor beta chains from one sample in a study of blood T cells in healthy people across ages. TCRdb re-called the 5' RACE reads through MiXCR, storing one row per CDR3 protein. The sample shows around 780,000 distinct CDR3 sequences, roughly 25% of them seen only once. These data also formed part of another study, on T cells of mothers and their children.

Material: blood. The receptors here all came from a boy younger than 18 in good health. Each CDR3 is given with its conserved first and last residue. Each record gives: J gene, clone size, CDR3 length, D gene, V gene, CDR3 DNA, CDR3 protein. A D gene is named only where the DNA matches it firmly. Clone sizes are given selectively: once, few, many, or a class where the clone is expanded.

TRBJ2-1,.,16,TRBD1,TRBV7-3,TGTGCCAGCAGCAACACCGAGGGGGCATCCTACAATGAGCAGTTCTTC,CASSNTEGASYNEQFF
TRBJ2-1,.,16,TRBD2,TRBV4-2,TGTGCCAGCAGCCAAGATACAGCGGGGGAATACAATGAGCAGTTCTTC,CASSQDTAGEYNEQFF
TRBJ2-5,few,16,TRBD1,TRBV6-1,TGTGCCAGCAGTGCCAACGGACAGGGAAGGCCAGAGACCCAGTACTTC,CASSANGQGRPETQYF
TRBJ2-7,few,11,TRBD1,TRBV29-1,TGCAGCGCCTTGGACAGGGACGAGCAGTACTTC,CSALDRDEQYF
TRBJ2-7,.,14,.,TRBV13,TGTGCCAGCAGGTCGAGGGGCCCTTCCTACGAGCAGTACTTC,CASRSRGPSYEQYF
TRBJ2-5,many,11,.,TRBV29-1,TGCAGCGGGGGGTCGGAAGAGACCCAGTACTTC,CSGGSEETQYF
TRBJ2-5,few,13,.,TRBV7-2,TGTGCCAGCAGCGACAGCCGCCGAGAGACCCAGTACTTC,CASSDSRRETQYF
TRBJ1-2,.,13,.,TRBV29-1,TGCAGAGCAGGAGGACGGCTAAACTATGGCTACACCTTC,CRAGGRLNYGYTF
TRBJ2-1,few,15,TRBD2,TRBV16,TGTGCCAGCAGCCAAGTAGGACTAGCCATAAATGAGCAGTTCTTC,CASSQVGLAINEQFF
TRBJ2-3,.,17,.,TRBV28,TGTGCCAGCAGTTCCTCCTCGGGACACCCCAGCGGGGATACGCAGTATTTT,CASSSSSGHPSGDTQYF
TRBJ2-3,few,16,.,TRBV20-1,TGCAGTGCGGCCAGGGACTTCCCGACGACTATAGATACGCAGTATTTT,CSAARDFPTTIDTQYF
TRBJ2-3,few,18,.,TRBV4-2,TGTGCCAGCAGCCAAGATTACGGGACTCGCTTCGGCACAGATACGCAGTATTTT,CASSQDYGTRFGTDTQYF
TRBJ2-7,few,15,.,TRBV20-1,TGCAGTGCTAGATACGCCGGGATCCCCCGCGGCGAGCAGTACTTC,CSARYAGIPRGEQYF
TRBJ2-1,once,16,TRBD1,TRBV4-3,TGCGCCAGCAGCCAAGATCTAAGGACAGGTCTAGGTGAGCAGTTCTTC,CASSQDLRTGLGEQFF
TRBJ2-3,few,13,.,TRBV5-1,TGCGCCAGCAGCCACCCTAGGTCAGATACGCAGTATTTT,CASSHPRSDTQYF
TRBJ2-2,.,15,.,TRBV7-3,TGTGCCAGCAGCCCGCAGAGCGGACGCACCGGGGAGCTGTTTTTT,CASSPQSGRTGELFF
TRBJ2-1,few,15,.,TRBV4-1,TGCGCCAGCAGCCAAGTGTCGGCGGATTACAATGAGCAGTTCTTC,CASSQVSADYNEQFF
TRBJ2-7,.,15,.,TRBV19,TGTGCCAGTAGGACAAGGGACACAGGATTCTACGAGCAGTACTTC,CASRTRDTGFYEQYF
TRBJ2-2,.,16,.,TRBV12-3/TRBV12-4,TGTGTCAGCAGTTTAGGGCAGACGGCGAACACCGGGGAGCTGTTTTTT,CVSSLGQTANTGELFF
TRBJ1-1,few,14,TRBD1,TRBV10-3,TGTGCCATCAGTGGAGACAGGGTTGACACTGAAGCTTTCTTT,CAISGDRVDTEAFF
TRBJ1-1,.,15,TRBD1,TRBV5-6,TGTGCCAGCAGCTTAACCGGACAGGGCCGAACTGAAGCTTTCTTT,CASSLTGQGRTEAFF
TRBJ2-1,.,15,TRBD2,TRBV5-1,TGCGCCAGCAGCTTGGAGGGGACTAGCGGGAATGAGCAGTTCTTC,CASSLEGTSGNEQFF
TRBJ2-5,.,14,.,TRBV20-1,TGCAGTGCCCGACTACCAGGGGAGAGGGAGACCCAGTACTTC,CSARLPGERETQYF
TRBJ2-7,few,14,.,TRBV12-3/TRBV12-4,TGTGCCAGCAGTTTAGTTGTCGGTTTGGGGGAGCAGTACTTC,CASSLVVGLGEQYF
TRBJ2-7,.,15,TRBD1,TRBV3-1,TGTGCCAGCAGCCCCGGCGGGACAGGGTTTTACGAGCAGTACTTC,CASSPGGTGFYEQYF
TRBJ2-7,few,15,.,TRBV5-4,TGTGCCAGCAGCCAGTCAGGGTCTGTAGCCTACGAGCAGTACTTC,CASSQSGSVAYEQYF
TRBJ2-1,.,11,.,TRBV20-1,TGCAGTGCTAGCCCCTACGATGAGCAGTTCTTC,CSASPYDEQFF
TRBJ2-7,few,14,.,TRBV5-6,TGTGCCAGCAGCTTGGAGGGATCTTGGTACGAGCAGTACTTC,CASSLEGSWYEQYF
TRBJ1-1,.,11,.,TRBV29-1,TGCAGCGTTCCAAGTAAGACTGAAGCTTTCTTT,CSVPSKTEAFF
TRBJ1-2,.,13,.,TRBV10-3,TGTGCCATCAGTCAAGAGTCCCCCTATGGCTACACCTTC,CAISQESPYGYTF
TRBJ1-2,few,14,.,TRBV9,TGTGCCAGCAGCGTCTCTGAGGGAGACTATGGCTACACCTTC,CASSVSEGDYGYTF
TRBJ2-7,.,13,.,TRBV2,TGTGCCAGCAGCTTCGAGTTTGACTACGAGCAGTACTTC,CASSFEFDYEQYF
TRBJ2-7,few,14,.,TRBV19,TGTGCCAGTAGCCGGCGACAAGGGATCGGCGAGCAGTACTTC,CASSRRQGIGEQYF
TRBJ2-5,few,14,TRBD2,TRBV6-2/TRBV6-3,TGTGCCAGCAGGGTGACTAGCGGGGGAAGGGAGCAGTACTTC,CASRVTSGGREQYF
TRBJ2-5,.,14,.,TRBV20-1,TGCAGTGCTCCCGAAGGTGGCAGAGAAGAGACCCAGTACTTC,CSAPEGGREETQYF
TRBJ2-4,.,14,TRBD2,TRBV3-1,TGTACCAGCAGCCCGGGACTACTCCTAAACATTCAGTACTTC,CTSSPGLLLNIQYF